The 9 T cell receptor beta chains below all came from one sample that was sequenced in a study of vaccination and CD4 T cells after COVID-19. No antigen has been identified for these receptors. Cultured CD4+ T-cell DNA underwent Oncomine TCR Beta short-read sequencing. TCRdb fed the PCR reads into MiXCR, producing one record per CDR3 protein. Counted here are some 11,000 distinct CDR3 sequences, about 42% occurring once; the ten biggest clones make up 25% to 30%. Treatment of the sample: roughly 10-day PBMC culture with coronavirus spike peptide pools or control peptides (ViraFEST assay). Sequenced: CD4+ T cells from blood, cultured in vitro. These receptors were taken from a human donor who had recovered from COVID-19.

This clonotype showed up just a few times. This chain joins TRBV20-1 and TRBJ1-1; TRBD1 might be the D (6 bases). CDR3 length: 13 residues. The ends were cut back, 3 bases at V and 5 bases at J, with 13 bases in the middle. Germline values: CDR1 DFQATT, CDR2 SNEGSKA (reference sequence). As DNA, the CDR3 is TGCAGTGCTAGGGGGGGCCGTTCTACTGAAGCTTTCTTT. It codes for CSARGGRSTEAFF.

This clonotype has just one count. The chain employs TRBV28 and TRBJ2-4; TRBD2 agrees at 8 bases. Germline-derived CDR1 and CDR2 are MDHEN and SYDVKM. This CDR3 is 16 amino acids long. V lost 5 bases to trimming and J lost 3 bases; unmatched junction nucleotides: 9. CDR3: CASSPPGGVGKNIQYF. The DNA of the CDR3 is TGTGCCAGCAGTCCCCCCGGGGGGGTTGGCAAAAACATTCAGTACTTC. Variable domain in full (rest from reference TRBV28 and TRBJ2-4): DVKVTQSSRYLVKRTGEKVFLECVQDMDHENMFWYRQDPGLGLRLIYFSYDVKMKEKGDIPEGYSVSREKKERFSLILESASTNQTSMYLCASSPPGGVGKNIQYFGAGTRLSVL.

The table lists this clonotype with a few counts. V usage is TRBV11-2 and J usage is TRBJ1-1; unclear D gene. The CDR3 is made up of 13 amino acids. V was shortened by 0 bases and J by 3 bases, with 5 bases between the two germline ends. Germline loops: CDR1 SGHAT, CDR2 FQNNGV. The DNA of the CDR3 is TGTGCCAGCAGCTTAGATCTTTACACTGAAGCTTTCTTT. It specifies CASSLDLYTEAFF.

This clonotype was detected a few times. This rearrangement joins TRBV12-3 or TRBV12-4 to TRBJ2-1; a weak D match, TRBD1 (5 bases). With 6 bases removed from V and 0 bases from J, the gap between germline ends came to 18 bases. The CDR3 runs to 17 residues. The DNA of the CDR3 is TGTGCCAGCAGCGCCCGACAGTCCCTAAGCTCCTACAATGAGCAGTTCTTC. Translated, it gives CASSARQSLSSYNEQFF.

The gene calls are TRBV6-5 and TRBJ2-7; D ambiguous. Germline CDR1 and CDR2: MNHEY and SVGAGI. This CDR3 is 16 amino acids long. With 4 bases removed from V and 2 bases from J, the gap between germline ends came to 18 bases. CDR3 sequence (DNA): TGTGCCAGCAGTTCCTCTTCTGGTAGGCACCCCTACGAGCAGTACTTC. Its protein is CASSSSSGRHPYEQYF.

The CDR3 DNA reads TGTGCCAGCAGTTTTGCAACCGGAGGGGAAAAACTGTTTTTT. Protein: CASSFATGGEKLFF. The chain has TRBV28 and TRBJ1-4; D not resolved. Germline-derived CDR1 and CDR2 are MDHEN and SYDVKM. Trimming cost V 3 bases and J 8 bases, with 13 bases left between them. This CDR3 contains 14 residues.

This chain joins TRBV25-1 and TRBJ2-1, with 7 nucleotides matching TRBD1. The CDR3 totals 14 residues. The trim removed 4 bases at V and 4 bases at J, leaving 4 bases unmatched. From germline, CDR1 is MGHDK and CDR2 SYGVNS. The CDR3, as DNA: TGTGCCAGCAGTGCCTGGGACAGATACAATGAGCAGTTCTTC. Its protein product is CASSAWDRYNEQFF.

The V and J genes are TRBV7-2 and TRBJ2-3; TRBD2 might be the D (6 bases). V lost 3 bases and J 3 bases, leaving 10 bases between the germline ends. Germline CDR1 is SGHTA and CDR2 is FQGNSA. The CDR3 length is 14 residues. CDR3 loop: CASSFNGGTDTQYF. The CDR3, as DNA: TGTGCCAGCAGCTTCAACGGGGGAACAGATACGCAGTATTTT. Drawing the rest from reference TRBV7-2 and TRBJ2-3, the complete variable domain is GAGVSQSPSNKVTEKGKDVELRCDPISGHTALYWYRQSLGQGLEFLIYFQGNSAPDKSGLPSDRFSAERTGGSVSTLTIQRTQQEDSAVYLCASSFNGGTDTQYFGPGTRLTVL.

The CDR3 reads CAIMDSLSSEKLFF. CDR3 DNA sequence: TGTGCCATCATGGACTCTCTCTCCTCCGAAAAACTGTTTTTT. This chain joins TRBV28 and TRBJ1-4, with D hard to call. Germline V gene lookup returns CDR1 MDHEN and CDR2 SYDVKM. V was trimmed by 10 bases and J by 8 bases, leaving 20 bases between them. This CDR3 is 14 amino acids long.